Listed below are T cell receptor beta chains from one sample, sequenced in a study. Method: immunoSEQ multiplex PCR; TCRdb's copy keeps in-frame clones and lacks some. Of tens of thousands of clones listed, more than 80% are singletons. Sequences were obtained from PBMCs. The receptors here all came from a man aged 40-49 years with rheumatoid arthritis. Both conserved end residues are trimmed from each CDR3. The listing skips clone size in some rows; elsewhere it reads once, few, many or a size class.

j_gene | abundance | v_gene | CDR3aa
TRBJ2-1 | . | TRBV2 | ASRAPQGYNEQF
TRBJ2-5 | . | TRBV15 | ATSREDRGETQY
TRBJ1-1 | . | TRBV28 | ASSYATEAF
TRBJ1-1 | once | TRBV4-1 | ASSQAGHPNTEAF
TRBJ2-2 | . | TRBV18 | ASSPTSGGNTGELF
TRBJ2-7 | . | TRBV5-1 | ASSLAAQVNSYEQY
TRBJ1-5 | . | TRBV6-2/TRBV6-3 | ASGYAPTSQH
TRBJ1-4 | . | TRBV5-1 | ATERRNSTNEKLF
TRBJ2-5 | . | TRBV14 | ASSQSAGGQETQY
TRBJ2-3 | . | TRBV25-1 | ASSSPASGWADTQY
TRBJ2-2 | . | TRBV18 | ASSPLASGNAGELF
TRBJ2-7 | . | TRBV20-1 | SASNGYEQY
TRBJ1-2 | . | TRBV2 | ASSEARAGGANGYT
TRBJ1-2 | . | TRBV2 | ASIAGNHGYT
TRBJ1-2 | . | TRBV6-5 | ASSRHPDASSGYT
TRBJ2-5 | . | TRBV7-3 | ASSRGEAETQY
TRBJ1-6 | . | TRBV2 | ASSGPPGTGSGVLGSPLH
TRBJ1-5 | . | TRBV7-3 | ASSQDRGQPQH
TRBJ2-5 | . | TRBV7-6 | ASSRTGGRETQY
TRBJ2-3 | . | TRBV11-2 | ASSGSTPSTDTQY
TRBJ1-1 | . | TRBV9 | ASSEGDLMGNTEAF
TRBJ1-6 | . | TRBV27 | ASSMAGTSPLH
TRBJ2-7 | . | TRBV6-5 | ASSPGAYHGEQY
TRBJ1-1 | once | TRBV5-4 | ASSTATDMNTEAF
TRBJ2-6 | . | TRBV4-1 | ASSQEGARAGANVLT
TRBJ1-1 | . | TRBV19 | ASSSGQQGTEAF
TRBJ1-5 | . | TRBV6-1 | ASSEGNGNQPQH